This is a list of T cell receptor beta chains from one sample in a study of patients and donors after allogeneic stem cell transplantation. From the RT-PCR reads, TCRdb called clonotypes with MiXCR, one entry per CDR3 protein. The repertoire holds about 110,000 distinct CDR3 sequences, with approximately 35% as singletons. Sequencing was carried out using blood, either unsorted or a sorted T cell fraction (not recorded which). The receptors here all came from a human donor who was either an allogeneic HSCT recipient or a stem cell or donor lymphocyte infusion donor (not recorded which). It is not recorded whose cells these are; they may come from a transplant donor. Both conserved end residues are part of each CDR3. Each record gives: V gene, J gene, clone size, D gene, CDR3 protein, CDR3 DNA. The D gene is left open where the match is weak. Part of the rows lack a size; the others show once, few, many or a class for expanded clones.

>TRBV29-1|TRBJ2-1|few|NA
CSEGVWDEQFF
TGCAGCGAGGGGGTATGGGATGAGCAGTTCTTC
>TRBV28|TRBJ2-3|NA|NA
CASSPLGVDTDTQYF
TGTGCCAGCAGTCCCCTAGGGGTAGACACAGATACGCAGTATTTT
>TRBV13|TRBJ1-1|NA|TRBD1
CASSLDSPNRGTEAFF
TGTGCCAGCAGCCTAGACTCCCCTAACAGGGGGACTGAAGCTTTCTTT
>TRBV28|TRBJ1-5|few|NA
CASSFAAGKGNQPQHF
TGTGCCAGCAGTTTTGCGGCAGGGAAGGGCAATCAGCCCCAGCATTTT
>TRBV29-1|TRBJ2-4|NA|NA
CSVGSNRKKNIQYF
TGCAGCGTTGGTTCGAACAGGAAAAAAAACATTCAGTACTTC
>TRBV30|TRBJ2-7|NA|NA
CAWRGDGGYEQYF
TGTGCCTGGAGAGGGGACGGTGGGTACGAGCAGTACTTC
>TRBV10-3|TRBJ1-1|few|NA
CAISHASGVQNTEAFF
TGTGCCATCAGTCACGCCTCAGGGGTCCAGAACACTGAAGCTTTCTTT
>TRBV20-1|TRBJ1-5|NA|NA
CSARPGHNQPQHF
TGCAGTGCTAGGCCTGGCCACAATCAGCCCCAGCATTTT
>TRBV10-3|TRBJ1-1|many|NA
CAISERRNTEAFF
TGTGCCATCAGTGAGCGTAGGAACACTGAAGCTTTCTTT
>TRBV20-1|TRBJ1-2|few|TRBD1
CSAGQGYGYTF
TGCAGTGCTGGACAGGGGTATGGCTACACCTTC
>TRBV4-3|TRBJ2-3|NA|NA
CASSQEPNGASYTDTQYF
TGCGCCAGCAGCCAAGAGCCAAACGGAGCGTCCTACACAGATACGCAGTATTTT
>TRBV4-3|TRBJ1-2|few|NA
CASSQHHRDYGYTF
TGCGCCAGCAGCCAACACCACCGGGACTATGGCTACACCTTC
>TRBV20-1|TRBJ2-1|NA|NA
CSARAGPTYNEQFF
TGCAGTGCTAGAGCAGGGCCGACTTACAATGAGCAGTTCTTC
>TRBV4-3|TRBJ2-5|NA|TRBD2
CASSQGVVAGETQYF
TGCGCCAGCAGCCAAGGGGTAGTAGCGGGAGAGACCCAGTACTTC
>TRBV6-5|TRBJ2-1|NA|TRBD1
CASSYRLTRDRYNEQFF
TGTGCCAGCAGTTATCGACTCACCCGGGACAGGTACAATGAGCAGTTCTTC
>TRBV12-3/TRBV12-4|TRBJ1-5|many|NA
CASRPNSNQPQHF
TGTGCCAGCAGGCCGAATAGCAATCAGCCCCAGCATTTT
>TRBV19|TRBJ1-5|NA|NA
CASSLRQYSNQPQHF
TGTGCCAGTAGTCTCAGACAGTATAGCAATCAGCCCCAGCATTTT
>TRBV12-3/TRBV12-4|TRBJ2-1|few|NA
CATPDSGPNWRQFF
TGTGCCACCCCAGATTCGGGACCCAACTGGCGGCAGTTCTTC
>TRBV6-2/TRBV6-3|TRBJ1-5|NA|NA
CASSRTWNQPQHF
TGTGCCAGCAGCCGTACATGGAATCAGCCCCAGCATTTT
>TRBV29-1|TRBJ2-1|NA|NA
CSVGNMNFYNEQFF
TGCAGCGTTGGAAACATGAACTTCTACAATGAGCAGTTCTTC
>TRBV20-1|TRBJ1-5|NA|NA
CSARPGGFDSPQHF
TGCAGTGCTAGGCCGGGCGGGTTCGACAGTCCCCAGCATTTT
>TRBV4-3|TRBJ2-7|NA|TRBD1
CASSQEGDRGYEQYF
TGCGCCAGCAGCCAAGAGGGGGACAGGGGCTACGAGCAGTACTTC
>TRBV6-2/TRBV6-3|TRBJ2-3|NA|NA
CASSNSDTQYF
TGTGCCAGCAGCAACTCAGATACGCAGTATTTT
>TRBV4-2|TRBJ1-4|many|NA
CASSQEVYTATNEKLFF
TGTGCCAGCAGCCAAGAGGTGTACACTGCAACTAATGAAAAACTGTTTTTT
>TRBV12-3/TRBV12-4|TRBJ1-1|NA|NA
CASSNQGTEAFF
TGTGCCAGCAGTAACCAGGGGACTGAAGCTTTCTTT
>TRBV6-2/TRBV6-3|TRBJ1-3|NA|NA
CASSFDGISGNTIYF
TGTGCCAGCAGTTTTGACGGGATCTCTGGAAACACCATATATTTT
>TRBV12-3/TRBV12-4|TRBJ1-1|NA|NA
CASSFNQVNTEAFF
TGTGCCAGCAGTTTCAACCAGGTGAACACTGAAGCTTTCTTT
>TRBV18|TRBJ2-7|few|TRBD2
CASSPASGTYEQYF
TGTGCCAGCTCACCGGCTAGCGGGACCTACGAGCAGTACTTC
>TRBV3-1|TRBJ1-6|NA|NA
CASSRSDRQLSPLHF
TGTGCCAGCAGCCGATCCGACAGGCAGCTTTCACCCCTCCACTTT
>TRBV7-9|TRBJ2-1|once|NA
CASTLEVGAYNEQFF
TGTGCCAGCACCCTAGAAGTGGGGGCCTACAATGAGCAGTTCTTC
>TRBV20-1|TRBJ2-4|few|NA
CSASHGAKNIQYF
TGCAGTGCTAGTCACGGGGCCAAAAACATTCAGTACTTC
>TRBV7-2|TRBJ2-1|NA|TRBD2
CASSSRGSGNSYNEQFF
TGTGCCAGCAGTTCTCGCGGTAGCGGGAATAGTTACAATGAGCAGTTCTTC
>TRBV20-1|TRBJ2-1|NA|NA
CSAREQGLYNEQFF
TGCAGTGCTAGAGAGCAGGGTCTCTACAATGAGCAGTTCTTC
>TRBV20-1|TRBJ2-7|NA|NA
CSAREGGPSYEQYF
TGCAGTGCTAGAGAGGGCGGGCCCAGCTACGAGCAGTACTTC
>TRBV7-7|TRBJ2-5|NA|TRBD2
CASSPHPGLIEETQYF
TGTGCCAGCAGCCCCCATCCGGGACTAATAGAAGAGACCCAGTACTTC
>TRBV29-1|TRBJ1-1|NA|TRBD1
CSGGQGVRTEAFF
TGCAGCGGGGGGCAGGGGGTAAGGACTGAAGCTTTCTTT
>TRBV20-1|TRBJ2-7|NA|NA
CSARDPRNYEQYF
TGCAGTGCTAGAGATCCCCGGAACTACGAGCAGTACTTC
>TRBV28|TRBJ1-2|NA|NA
CASSSTGNYGYTF
TGTGCCAGCAGTTCGACGGGCAACTATGGCTACACCTTC
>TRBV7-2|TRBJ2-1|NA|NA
CASSLQGQHEQFF
TGTGCCAGCAGCTTACAGGGGCAGCATGAGCAGTTCTTC
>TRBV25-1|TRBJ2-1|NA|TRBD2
CASSESGEGRDNEQFF
TGTGCCAGCAGTGAATCGGGCGAAGGGAGGGACAATGAGCAGTTCTTC
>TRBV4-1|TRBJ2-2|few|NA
CASRAITSAFRGGELFF
TGCGCCAGCAGAGCCATTACTAGCGCATTCAGGGGCGGGGAGCTGTTTTTT
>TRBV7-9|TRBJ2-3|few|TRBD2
CASSLAGLAAHDTQYF
TGTGCCAGCAGCTTAGCGGGACTAGCGGCCCACGATACGCAGTATTTT
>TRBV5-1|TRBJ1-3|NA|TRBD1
CASSPVGTAGNTIYF
TGCGCCAGCAGCCCGGTTGGGACAGCCGGAAACACCATATATTTT
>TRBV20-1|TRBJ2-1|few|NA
CSASSGYEQFF
TGCAGTGCTAGTTCCGGTTATGAGCAGTTCTTC
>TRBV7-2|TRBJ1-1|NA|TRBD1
CASSSANRGVNTEAFF
TGTGCCAGCAGCTCAGCAAACAGGGGAGTAAACACTGAAGCTTTCTTT
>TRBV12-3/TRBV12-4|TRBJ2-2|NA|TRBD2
CASSWGLAGFGELFF
TGTGCCAGCAGTTGGGGACTAGCGGGATTCGGGGAGCTGTTTTTT
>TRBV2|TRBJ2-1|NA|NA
CASSEARGEREQFF
TGTGCCAGCAGTGAAGCGAGAGGGGAGCGGGAGCAGTTCTTC
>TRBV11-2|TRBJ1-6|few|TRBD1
CASSTTGQLASPLHF
TGTGCCAGCAGCACCACGGGACAGCTAGCCTCACCCCTCCACTTT
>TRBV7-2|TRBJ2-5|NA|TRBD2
CASSLGTSGSRYQETQYF
TGTGCCAGCAGCTTAGGGACTAGCGGGAGCCGGTACCAAGAGACCCAGTACTTC
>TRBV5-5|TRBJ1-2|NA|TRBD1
CASSLVDRGNYGYTF
TGTGCCAGCAGCTTGGTGGACAGGGGCAACTATGGCTACACCTTC
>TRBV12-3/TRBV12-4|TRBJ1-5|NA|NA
CASSLLGSQPQHF
TGTGCCAGCAGTTTACTGGGGAGTCAGCCCCAGCATTTT
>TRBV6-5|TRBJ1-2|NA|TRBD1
CASGTGQVYGYTF
TGTGCCAGTGGGACAGGGCAGGTCTATGGCTACACCTTC
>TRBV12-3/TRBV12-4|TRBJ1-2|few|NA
CASSPSGLIYGYTF
TGTGCCAGCAGTCCCTCAGGGTTGATCTATGGCTACACCTTC
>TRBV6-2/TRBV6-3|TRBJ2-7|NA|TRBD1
CASSAGQGVDEQYF
TGTGCCAGCAGTGCGGGACAGGGAGTCGACGAGCAGTACTTC
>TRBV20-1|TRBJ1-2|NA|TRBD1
CSAGGQDYGYTF
TGCAGTGCTGGGGGACAGGACTATGGCTACACCTTC
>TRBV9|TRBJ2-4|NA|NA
CASSAPPGENIQYF
TGTGCCAGCAGCGCCCCCCCGGGTGAAAACATTCAGTACTTC
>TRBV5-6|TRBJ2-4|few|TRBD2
CASSPRTSGVKNIQYF
TGTGCCAGCAGCCCTCGGACTAGCGGCGTCAAAAACATTCAGTACTTC
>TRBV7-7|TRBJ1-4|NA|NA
CASIHSGEGSTTATNEELFF
TGTGCCAGCATCCATAGCGGGGAGGGTTCCACCACTGCAACTAATGAAGAACTGTTTTTT
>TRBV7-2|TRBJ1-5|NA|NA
CASSSTAWPGQPQHF
TGTGCCAGCAGCTCGACGGCGTGGCCCGGGCAGCCCCAGCATTTT